This T cell receptor beta chain was identified during a study of cytomegalovirus exposure and HLA in healthy donors. Study results and limitations: A list of around 150 TCR beta chains associated with cytomegalovirus was given.

As for this clone: Antigen unknown.

The study ran its PCR with 60 Vbeta and 13 Jbeta primers. Profiled with immunoSEQ multiplex PCR; TCRdb holds only in-frame clones, not every one. The sample yields some 190,000 clones, 85% seen once. This CDR3 is 21 amino acids long. Unmatched junction bases numbered 12, after V lost 0 bases and J lost 1 base. The germline CDR1 and CDR2 sequences are SGDLS and YYNGEE. J is TRBJ2-3 and V is TRBV9; TRBD2 aligns across 15 bases. The clonotype was recovered from a boy aged 2 to 10 in good health and CMV-seronegative. The specimen sequenced was PBMCs. Here the CDR3 reads CASSVGPGLAGGIYGTDTQYF. The CDR3 coding sequence is TGTGCCAGCAGCGTAGGCCCGGGACTAGCGGGGGGTATATATGGCACAGATACGCAGTATTTT. Supplemented by reference TRBV9 and TRBJ2-3, the full variable domain reads DSGVTQTPKHLITATGQRVTLRCSPRSGDLSVYWYQQSLDQGLQFLIQYYNGEERAKGNILERFSAQQFPDLHSELNLSSLELGDSALYFCASSVGPGLAGGIYGTDTQYFGPGTRLTVL.